The next 8 T cell receptor beta chains were all read from a single sample in a study of shared clonotypes between healthy human individuals. Produced via immunoSEQ multiplex PCR; TCRdb's table is partial and in-frame only. The sample carries 1.6 million or so clones, roughly 96% recorded once. Sequencing was performed on naive CD4+ T cells sorted from blood. The subset is: CD45RA+ positively selected. The receptors originated from a man between 25 and 39 years old in good health.

V gene TRBV7-9 combines with J gene TRBJ1-4, with 7 bases aligning to TRBD1. This CDR3 contains 13 residues. J lost 8 bases, V lost 3 bases, and 3 bases had no gene match. Germline V gene lookup returns CDR1 SEHNR and CDR2 FQNEAQ (reference sequence). CDR3 region: CASSFKGAEKLFF. CDR3 in DNA: TGTGCCAGCAGCTTCAAGGGGGCGGAAAAACTGTTTTTT.

This sequence joins TRBV4-1 and TRBJ1-1; 7 bases are shared with TRBD1. The junction had 9 bases not matched to a gene; V was cut back by 4 bases and J by 1 base. CDR3 length: 16 amino acids. CDR1 and CDR2 (germline): MGHRA, YSYEKL. This chain's CDR3 is CASSRGEGTANTEAFF. In DNA, the CDR3 is TGCGCCAGCAGCCGAGGGGAAGGGACAGCGAACACTGAAGCTTTCTTT.

The chain links TRBV28 to TRBJ2-7; 14 bases map to TRBD2. Germline V gene data show CDR1 as MDHEN and CDR2 as SYDVKM. V was clipped by 6 bases and J by 3 bases; unmatched bases: 10. This CDR3 has 17 amino acids. The CDR3 nucleotides read TGTGCCAGCAGAGGGACTAGCGGGAGTATTTTGTACTACGAGCAGTACTTC. Protein: CASRGTSGSILYYEQYF.

The chain combines TRBV29-1 with TRBJ2-3; 11 nucleotides agree with TRBD2. The junction had 6 bases not matched to a gene; V was cut back by 4 bases and J by 3 bases. Looked up from germline, CDR1 is SQVTM and CDR2 is ANQGSEA. The CDR3 has 15 amino acids. The CDR3 DNA reads TGCAGCGTTGCCTGGACTAGCGGGTTTACAGATACGCAGTATTTT. Translation gives CSVAWTSGFTDTQYF.

This chain connects TRBV7-2 to TRBJ2-7, with a possible D match to TRBD1 (6 bases). This CDR3 region has 13 residues. V lost 6 bases and J 5 bases, leaving 14 bases between the germline ends. Germline loops: CDR1 SGHTA, CDR2 FQGNSA. The CDR3 loop is CASSSGVTHEQYF. The CDR3 coding sequence is TGTGCCAGCAGTTCAGGGGTGACCCACGAGCAGTACTTC.

This chain connects TRBV25-1 to TRBJ2-5; 9 bases align to TRBD1. With V trimmed by 3 bases and J by 3 bases, 5 bases remained unmatched. Per germline, CDR1 MGHDK and CDR2 SYGVNS. The CDR3 spans 15 residues. The CDR3 DNA sequence: TGTGCCAGCAGTGACGAGGACAGGGGAAAAGAGACCCAGTACTTC. It yields the protein CASSDEDRGKETQYF.

This clone was counted once. The chain employs TRBV10-3 and TRBJ1-5; 9 nucleotides agree with TRBD1. The CDR3 loop spans 15 amino acids. The ends lost 6 bases at V and 3 bases at J; junction bases unmatched: 6. Germline V gene lookup returns CDR1 ENHRY and CDR2 SYGVKD. The CDR3 here is CAISPGQGYNQPQHF. The CDR3 region has the DNA TGTGCCATCAGCCCGGGACAGGGTTACAATCAGCCCCAGCATTTT.

V is TRBV7-2 and J is TRBJ2-2; no firm D call. Germline assignment: CDR1 SGHTA and CDR2 FQGNSA. Trimming stripped 1 base from V and 7 bases from J, with 1 base between. CDR3 length: 11 residues. In DNA, the CDR3 is TGTGCCAGCAGCTTAGTCGGGGAGCTGTTTTTT. Translating gives CASSLVGELFF.